The rows below give T cell receptor beta chains drawn from one sample of a study of T cells in Graves' hyperthyroidism and ophthalmopathy. MiXCR, applied by TCRdb to the multiplex PCR reads, yields one record per CDR3 protein. The data show about 640,000 distinct CDR3 sequences, about a fifth seen once. The sample consisted of blood. These receptors were obtained from a man younger than 45 with Graves' ophthalmopathy. CDR3s include the opening cysteine and the closing phenylalanine or tryptophan. A row's size may be missing; if present it is once, few, many or a size class.

J,V,size,CDR3
TRBJ2-2,TRBV19,-,CASSRGQGITGELFF
TRBJ1-4,TRBV4-1,-,CASSQDWGSNEKLFF
TRBJ2-2,TRBV4-2,few,CASSPQGLAGVHGNTGELFF
TRBJ2-3,TRBV6-1,few,CASSEALSSFTDTQYF
TRBJ1-1,TRBV29-1,-,CSVSSLQGMRTEAFF
TRBJ2-1,TRBV9,-,CASSDLAGHSYNEQFF
TRBJ2-7,TRBV4-1,-,CASSQARGRGYEQYF
TRBJ2-7,TRBV20-1,many,CSARTTYEQYF
TRBJ2-3,TRBV11-2,-,CASSQLGQLTDTQYF
TRBJ2-7,TRBV3-1,many,CASSPGQTSSYEQYF
TRBJ2-3,TRBV18,many,CASSPPVDTQYF
TRBJ2-3,TRBV5-1,many,CASSTGTSGNGADTQYF